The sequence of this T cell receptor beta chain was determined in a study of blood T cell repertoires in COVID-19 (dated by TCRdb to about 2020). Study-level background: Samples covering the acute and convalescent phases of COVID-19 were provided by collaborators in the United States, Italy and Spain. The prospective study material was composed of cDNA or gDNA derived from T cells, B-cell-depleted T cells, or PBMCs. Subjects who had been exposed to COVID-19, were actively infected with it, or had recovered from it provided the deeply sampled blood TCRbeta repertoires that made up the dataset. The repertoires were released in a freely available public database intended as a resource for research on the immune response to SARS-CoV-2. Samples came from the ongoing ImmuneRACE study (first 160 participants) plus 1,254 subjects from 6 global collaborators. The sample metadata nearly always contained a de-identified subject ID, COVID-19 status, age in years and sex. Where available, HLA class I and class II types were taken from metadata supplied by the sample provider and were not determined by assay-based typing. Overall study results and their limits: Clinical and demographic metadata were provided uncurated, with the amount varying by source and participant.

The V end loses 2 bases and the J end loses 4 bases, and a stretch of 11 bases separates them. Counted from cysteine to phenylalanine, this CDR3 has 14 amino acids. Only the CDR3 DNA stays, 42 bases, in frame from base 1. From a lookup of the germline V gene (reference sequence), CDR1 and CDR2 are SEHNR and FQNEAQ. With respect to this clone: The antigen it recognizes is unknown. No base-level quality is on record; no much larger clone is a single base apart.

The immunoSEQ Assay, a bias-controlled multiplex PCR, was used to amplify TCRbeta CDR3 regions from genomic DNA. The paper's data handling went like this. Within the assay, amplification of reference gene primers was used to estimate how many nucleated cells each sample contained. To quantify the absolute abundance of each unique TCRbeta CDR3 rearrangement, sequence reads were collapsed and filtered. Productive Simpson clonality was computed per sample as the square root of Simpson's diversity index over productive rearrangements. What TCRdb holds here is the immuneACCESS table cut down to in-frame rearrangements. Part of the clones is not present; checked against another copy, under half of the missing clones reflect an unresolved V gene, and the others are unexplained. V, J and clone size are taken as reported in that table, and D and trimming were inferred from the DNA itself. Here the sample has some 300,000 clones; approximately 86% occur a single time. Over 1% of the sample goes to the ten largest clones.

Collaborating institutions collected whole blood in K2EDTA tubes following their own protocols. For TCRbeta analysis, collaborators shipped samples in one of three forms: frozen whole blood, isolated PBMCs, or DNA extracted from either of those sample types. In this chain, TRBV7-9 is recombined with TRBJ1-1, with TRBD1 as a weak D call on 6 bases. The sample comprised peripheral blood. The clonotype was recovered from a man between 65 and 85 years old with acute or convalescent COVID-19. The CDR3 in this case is CASSLSQGPTEAFF. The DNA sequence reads TGTGCCAGCAGCTTAAGTCAGGGGCCCACTGAAGCTTTCTTT. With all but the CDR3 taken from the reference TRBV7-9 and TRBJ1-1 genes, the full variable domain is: DTGVSQNPRHKITKRGQNVTFRCDPISEHNRLYWYRQTLGQGPEFLTYFQNEAQLEKSRLLSDRFSAERPKGSFSTLEIQRTEQGDSAMYLCASSLSQGPTEAFFGQGTRLTVV.